The sequence of this TCR beta chain was determined in a study of T cells in Graves' hyperthyroidism and ophthalmopathy. In making diagnoses, clinical symptoms, serum thyroxine and TRAb, thyroid ultrasound and orbital computed tomography were all used. TCR beta CDR3 regions were amplified from RNA transcripts. An initial round of RT-PCR targeting the TCR CDR3 relied on the HTBI primer set. Using its own MiXCR run on the multiplex PCR reads, TCRdb lists one record per CDR3 protein. This table has 500,000 to 650,000 distinct CDR3 sequences, 46% appearing once. Study observations and caveats: Within blood appeared most thyroid clonotypes that had expanded above 0.001.

Turning to this clonotype: Its matching antigen is unknown.

V trimming: 3 bases; J trimming: 1 base; junction bases outside the gene matches: 13. The CDR3 covers 18 residues. Germline assignment: CDR1 ENHRY and CDR2 SYGVKD. The V gene is TRBV10-3, the J gene TRBJ1-1; TRBD1 agrees at 8 bases. Specimen: peripheral blood or thyroid tissue (not recorded which). The clonotype comes from an adult woman with Graves' disease, either hyperthyroidism or ophthalmopathy (not recorded which). The chain's CDR3 is CAISDQGQGFPQNTEAFF. For the CDR3, the DNA is TGTGCCATCAGTGACCAAGGACAGGGCTTCCCTCAGAACACTGAAGCTTTCTTT.